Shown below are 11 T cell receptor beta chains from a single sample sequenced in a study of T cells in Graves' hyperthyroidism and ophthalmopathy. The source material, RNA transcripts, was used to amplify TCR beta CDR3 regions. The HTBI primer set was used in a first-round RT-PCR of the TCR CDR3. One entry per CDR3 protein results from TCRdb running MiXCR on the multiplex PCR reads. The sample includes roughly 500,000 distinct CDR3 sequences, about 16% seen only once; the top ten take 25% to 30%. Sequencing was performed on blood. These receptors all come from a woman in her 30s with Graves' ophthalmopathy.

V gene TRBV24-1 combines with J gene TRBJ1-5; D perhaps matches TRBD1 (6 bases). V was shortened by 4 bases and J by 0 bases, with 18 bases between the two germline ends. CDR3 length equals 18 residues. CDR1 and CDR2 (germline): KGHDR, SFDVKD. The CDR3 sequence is CATSDSLTGAYSNQPQHF. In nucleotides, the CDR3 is TGTGCCACCAGTGACTCCCTGACAGGAGCGTATAGCAATCAGCCCCAGCATTTT.

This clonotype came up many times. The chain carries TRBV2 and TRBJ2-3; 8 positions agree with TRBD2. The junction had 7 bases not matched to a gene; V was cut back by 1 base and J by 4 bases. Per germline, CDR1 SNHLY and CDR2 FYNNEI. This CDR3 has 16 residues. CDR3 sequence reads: CASSEGQAGGSDTQYF. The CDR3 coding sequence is TGTGCCAGCAGTGAAGGACAGGCGGGGGGCTCAGATACGCAGTATTTT.

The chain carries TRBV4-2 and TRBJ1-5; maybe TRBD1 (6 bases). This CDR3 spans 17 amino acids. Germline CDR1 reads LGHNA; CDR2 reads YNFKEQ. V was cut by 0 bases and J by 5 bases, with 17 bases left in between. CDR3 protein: CASSQEGGGGHDQPQHF. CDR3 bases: TGTGCCAGCAGCCAAGAGGGCGGAGGGGGGCATGATCAGCCCCAGCATTTT.

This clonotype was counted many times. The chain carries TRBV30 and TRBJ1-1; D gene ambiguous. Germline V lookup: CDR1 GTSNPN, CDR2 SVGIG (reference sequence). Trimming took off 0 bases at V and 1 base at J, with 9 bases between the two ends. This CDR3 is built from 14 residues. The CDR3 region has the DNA TGTGCCTGGAGTGTAGGTCCCCCGAACACTGAAGCTTTCTTT. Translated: CAWSVGPPNTEAFF.

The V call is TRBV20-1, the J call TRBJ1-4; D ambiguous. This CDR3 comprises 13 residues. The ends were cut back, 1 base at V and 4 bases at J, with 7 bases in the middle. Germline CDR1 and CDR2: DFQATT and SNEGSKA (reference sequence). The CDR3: CSARGWINEKLFF. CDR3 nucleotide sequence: TGCAGTGCTAGAGGATGGATTAATGAAAAACTGTTTTTT.

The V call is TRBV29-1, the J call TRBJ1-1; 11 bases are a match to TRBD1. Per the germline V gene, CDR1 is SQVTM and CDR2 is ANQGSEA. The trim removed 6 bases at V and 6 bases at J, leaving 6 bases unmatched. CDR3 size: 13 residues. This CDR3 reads CSVEGQGGAEAFF. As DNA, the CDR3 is TGCAGCGTAGAGGGACAGGGGGGAGCTGAAGCTTTCTTT.

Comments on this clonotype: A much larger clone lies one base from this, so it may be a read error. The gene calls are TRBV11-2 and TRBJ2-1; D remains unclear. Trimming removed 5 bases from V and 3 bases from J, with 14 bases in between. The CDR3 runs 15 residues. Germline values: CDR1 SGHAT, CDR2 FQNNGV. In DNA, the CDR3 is TGTGCCAGCAGCCCCCCGGTTGGGGACTACAATGAGCAGTTCTTC. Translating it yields CASSPPVGDYNEQFF.

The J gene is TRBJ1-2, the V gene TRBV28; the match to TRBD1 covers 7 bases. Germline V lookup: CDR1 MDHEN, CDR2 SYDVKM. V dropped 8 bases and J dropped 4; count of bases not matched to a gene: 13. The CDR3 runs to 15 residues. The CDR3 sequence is CASSVGTVNSYGYTF. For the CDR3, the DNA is TGTGCCAGCTCCGTTGGGACAGTAAACTCCTATGGCTACACCTTC.

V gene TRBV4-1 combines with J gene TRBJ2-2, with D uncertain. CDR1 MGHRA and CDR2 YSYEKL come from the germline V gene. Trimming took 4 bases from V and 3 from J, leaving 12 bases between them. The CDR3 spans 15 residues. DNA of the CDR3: TGCGCCAGCAGCCGCGAACCGGCGGACACCGGGGAGCTGTTTTTT. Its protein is CASSREPADTGELFF.

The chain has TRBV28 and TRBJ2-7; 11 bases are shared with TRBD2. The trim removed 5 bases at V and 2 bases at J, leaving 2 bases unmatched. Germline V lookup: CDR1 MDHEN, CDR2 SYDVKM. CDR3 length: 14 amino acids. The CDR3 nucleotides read TGTGCCAGCAGTCGACTAGCGGGACCCTACGAGCAGTACTTC. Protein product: CASSRLAGPYEQYF.

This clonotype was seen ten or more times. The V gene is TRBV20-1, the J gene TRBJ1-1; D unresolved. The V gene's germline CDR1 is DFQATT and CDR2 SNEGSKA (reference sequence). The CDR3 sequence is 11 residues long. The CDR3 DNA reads TGCAGGGCCCCCCTGGAGGCTGAAGCTTTCTTT. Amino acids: CRAPLEAEAFF.